This T cell receptor (beta chain) was retrieved from a study of immune evolution from preneoplasia to lung adenocarcinoma. Study-wide results and limits: Top clone frequencies peaked in normal lung, apparently declining through invasive adenocarcinoma. Clonality was highest in normal lung, lower in later-stage lesions apparently.

About this clone itself: What it binds is not known.

Clones were sequenced by immunoSEQ multiplex PCR, and TCRdb holds only the in-frame ones, with some missing. The table includes 35,000 to 40,000 clones, 74% detected once. The sequenced sample consisted of FFPE invasive lung adenocarcinoma tissue. The TCR comes from a person between 60 and 70 years old with lung adenocarcinoma.

The CDR3 protein is CASRIRLGDQLSGNTIYF. In nucleotides, the CDR3 is TGTGCCAGCAGGATCCGTTTGGGTGACCAACTCTCTGGAAACACCATATATTTT. This chain links TRBV28 with TRBJ1-3; D is unresolved. The CDR3 loop spans 18 amino acids. The V gene's germline CDR1 is MDHEN and CDR2 SYDVKM. V lost 6 bases to trimming and J lost 0 bases, with 21 bases between them.